Presented here are 5 T cell receptor beta chains from one specimen sequenced in a study of cytomegalovirus exposure and HLA in healthy donors. 60 Vbeta and 13 Jbeta primers were used in PCR. TCRdb keeps only in-frame clones here, not all; method: immunoSEQ multiplex PCR. This sample has roughly 120,000 clones; 70% to 80% occur once, and the top ten carry around 4%. The sequenced material came from PBMCs. The receptors here all came from a man aged 35 to 55 in good health and CMV-seronegative.

The V gene is TRBV19, the J gene TRBJ1-5; D uncertain. Germline V gene sequence: CDR1 LNHDA, CDR2 SQIVND (reference sequence). Deletions cut 3 bases from V and 4 bases from J, with 7 bases between. This CDR3 is built from 13 residues. In DNA, the CDR3 is TGTGCCAGTAGTATTACAGATAATCAGCCCCAGCATTTT. Protein sequence: CASSITDNQPQHF.

This chain connects TRBV7-9 to TRBJ1-6; TRBD1 matches at 10 bases. The V and J ends lost 7 bases and 8 bases, in that order; junction bases with no gene match: 5. This CDR3 contains 14 residues. The germline CDR1 and CDR2 sequences are SEHNR and FQNEAQ (reference sequence). CDR3: CASNAGTGDSPLHF. CDR3 DNA sequence: TGTGCCAGCAACGCCGGGACAGGGGATTCACCCCTCCACTTT.

The rearrangement joins TRBV18 to TRBJ2-2; TRBD1 matches 11 bases. The CDR3 runs 15 residues. Germline CDR1 reads KGHSH; CDR2 reads LQKENI. J gave up 6 bases and V 6 bases, and 6 bases lay outside the gene matches. CDR3 loop: CASSQDRGLAGELFF. Here the CDR3 DNA reads TGTGCCAGCTCTCAGGACAGGGGGCTGGCCGGGGAGCTGTTTTTT.

This sequence joins TRBV6-6 and TRBJ1-4; D not certain. CDR3 length: 13 amino acids. The V gene lost 7 bases and the J gene lost 1 base, with 7 bases spanning the gap. From germline, CDR1 is MNHNY and CDR2 SVGAGI (reference sequence). The CDR3 reads CASTGLTNEKLFF. CDR3 nucleotides: TGTGCCAGCACGGGGTTAACTAATGAAAAACTGTTTTTT.

The chain combines TRBV29-1 with TRBJ1-1, with 9 bases aligning to TRBD1. Germline V gene lookup returns CDR1 SQVTM and CDR2 ANQGSEA. This CDR3 spans 14 amino acids. The J segment lost 4 bases and the V segment lost 3 bases, leaving 6 bases of the junction unmatched. In DNA form, the CDR3 reads TGCAGCGTTGACGGGGACAGGGTTGGCACTGAAGCTTTCTTT. Its protein is CSVDGDRVGTEAFF.